This T cell receptor (beta chain) was sequenced for a study of blood T cell repertoires in COVID-19. As for the study in general: There were acute and convalescent COVID-19 samples, and they came from the United States, Italy and Spain. Sources were T cells, B-cell-depleted T cells, or PBMCs; the material itself was cDNA or gDNA.

The ends lost 2 bases at V and 4 bases at J; junction bases unmatched: 12. Germline V gene sequence: CDR1 LGHDT, CDR2 YNNKEL (reference sequence). This CDR3 is built from 17 residues. Produced via immunoSEQ multiplex PCR; TCRdb's table is partial and in-frame only. Of more than 100,000 clones in the sample, 78% were seen once. This TCR was recovered from a man aged 70-80 years with acute or convalescent COVID-19. Input material: peripheral blood. The V call is TRBV3-1 (or the pseudogene TRBV3-2), the J call TRBJ1-2, with 8 bases matching TRBD1. CDR3 nucleotides: TGTGCCAGCAGCCAAAGTTCGACAGGACAGGGAGGCTATGGCTACACCTTC. Its protein is CASSQSSTGQGGYGYTF.